This TCR beta chain appears in the sequencing data of a study of cytomegalovirus exposure and HLA in healthy donors (dated by TCRdb to 2016 to 2017). Regarding the study in general: According to an earlier analysis of around 600 of the donors, about 180 million T cells yielded 117 million unique TCR beta sequences and about 300 Gb of sequence data. Roughly 300 gigabases of sequencing data and tens of millions of unique TCR sequences were included in an early release covering about 700 HLA-typed donors. Among the roughly 400 genotyped donors, around 81% belonged to the genetic ancestry cluster associated with self-reported Caucasian donors. The study aimed to test whether cataloging public T cell receptors could reveal signatures of past pathogen exposure. The T cell repertoires of some 670 subjects were profiled by immunosequencing and related to cytomegalovirus serostatus. Besides the first cohort of roughly 700 subjects, a separate validation cohort made up of 120 different subjects was used. The study combined high-throughput TCR immunosequencing, statistical association of individual TCRs with disease status, and machine learning to predict cytomegalovirus infection status. A later analysis re-examined previously published TCR beta repertoires from several hundred donors and added high-resolution HLA genotyping to investigate patterns of TCR occurrence. The later analysis used no new phenotypic data to find candidate immune exposures, relying instead on TCR beta sequences and their occurrence across donors. To decide whether each TCR beta V gene segment behaved as functional or pseudogenic, an earlier analysis of approximately 620 of the donors relied on high-throughput TCR beta sequencing. Donor age, sex, ethnicity and CMV serostatus were compiled together with the repertoire data. A later genetic analysis took genome-wide SNP genotypes for about three fifths of the 666 donors and used that subset as a discovery cohort. All discovery cohort repertoires had been generated on a single sequencing platform. Class I and class II HLA loci were covered by the typing at four-digit resolution. The number of donors typed differed by locus, with about 629-630 for A, B, C, DRB1 and DQB1, roughly 550 for DQA1, about 610 for DPA1, and 472 for DPB1. Roughly 5 DR-DQ haplotypes were handled as single units for association and clustering, since linkage in the cohort was strong. On average, roughly 250,000 unique TCR beta nucleotide sequences were sequenced per donor among about 400 genotyped donors of the cohort, with 15% to 20% of those sequences being non-productive. The paper as a whole reports these results and caveats: Linkage disequilibrium might explain the correlated functional status among segregating V segments, but an unknown experimental factor could not be excluded. A cluster of highly shared sequence variants was judged likely to represent a technical artifact of the sequencing pipeline. A further reported finding was that TCR beta sequences accurately predicted the HLA-A and HLA-B alleles for most subjects in the first cohort. In vitro tests confirmed that a few of the cytomegalovirus-associated TCR beta chains recognize cytomegalovirus antigens. Across donors, most TCR sequences were observed very rarely, whereas some public TCRs were present in many individuals. According to a later analysis, parvovirus B19, influenza, CMV and Epstein-Barr virus appeared linked to several top co-occurrence clusters. Immune exposure information for the cohort was limited to CMV serostatus. According to a later analysis, most CMV-associated TCR beta chains appeared to be HLA-restricted, and the HLA associations seemed to be driven largely by CMV exposure. Because HLA typing was unavailable for some donors at each locus, only the typed subset was used in association tests. Some IMGT-functional V segments, including TRBV6-2 and TRBV6-3, could not be distinguished by the 87-base-pair reads and were therefore excluded. In a later analysis, HLA-associated TCR beta chains were found to be more clonally expanded and to have lower generation probabilities than equally common non-associated chains. Presence/absence analyses assumed roughly uniform sequencing depth across donors, an assumption that may not hold. Specific HLA alleles were associated with around 18,000 TCR beta sequences at a false discovery rate of 0.05 in a later analysis. According to the authors, the approach could potentially be generalized to other disease states and immunological phenotypes. The study listed approximately 160 TCR beta chains as associated with cytomegalovirus. In an earlier analysis of 587 of the donors, most TCR beta V segments appeared in productive rearrangements about 87% or about 30% of the time, broadly matching IMGT annotations. According to a later analysis, TCR association rates differed among HLA loci, with DRB1 alleles showing the most associated TCRs and HLA-C alleles showing the fewest. In this cohort, only TCR beta chains were sequenced, and detectable features were limited by the absence of alpha or paired-chain data. Because counts were too low, around 17 rarely observed V segments, including chromosome 9 orphons, were left out of the earlier analysis of a few hundred of the donors. When HLA alleles, especially DR and DQ, strongly co-occurred, TCR associations were difficult to assign to individual alleles. V-gene and J-gene trimming of TCR beta chains was associated with a missense DCLRE1C variant in a later genetic analysis, and the association was replicated in an independent cohort. In both the original and validation cohorts, the classifier was reported to diagnose cytomegalovirus status with high specificity and sensitivity. Compared with the approximately 720-donor mean, donors in an Asian-associated ancestry cluster had fewer N-insertions in productive TCRs, according to a later genetic analysis.

Concerning this clone: The antigen this receptor binds is unknown. Base quality data are lacking; no much larger clone is found one base away.

V was cut back by 7 bases and J by 0 bases, leaving a gap of 13 bases between them. The germline V gene sets CDR1 to MDHEN and CDR2 to SYDVKM. The cysteine opens and the phenylalanine closes a CDR3 of 15 amino acids. This entry keeps only the CDR3 DNA: 45 bases, framed from base 1. The cohort consisted of more than 650 healthy bone marrow donors. Cohort members were all nominally healthy when sampled, although unrecorded immune exposures were likely present. The donor was CMV seronegative and belonged to the group of over 350 seronegative cohort members. Every donor gave a peripheral blood sample, and the peripheral blood mononuclear cells from that sample were used for TCR beta sequencing. The Qiagen DNeasy Blood Extraction Kit was used to extract genomic DNA from the blood cell samples. The library was made by the immunoSEQ multiplex PCR assay. For the multiplex PCR, a mixture combining 60 forward primers for TCR Vbeta segments and 13 reverse primers for TCR Jbeta segments was used. The CDR3 region of rearranged TCR beta genes was amplified from genomic DNA with a multiplex PCR assay. On the Illumina HiSeq System, the amplified TCR beta libraries were sequenced as 87-base-pair reads. In the authors' own workflow: A later analysis tallied roughly 78 million unique TCR beta chains across the 700 or so repertoires, and some 10 million of those chains were shared by two or more donors. To remove PCR and sequencing errors, raw reads were error-corrected and collapsed into unique sequences using a nearest-neighbor algorithm that merged closely related sequences. V, D and J gene segments were assigned by aligning CDR3 sequences to IMGT reference sequences. For a sequence to be retained, a match of at least six nucleotides to both a V gene segment and a J gene segment was required. Rearrangements were classified as productive when the CDR3 lacked stop codons and remained in frame with V and J, and all other rearrangements were classified as non-productive. CDR3 was defined by IMGT convention, running from the second conserved V-encoded cysteine to the conserved J-encoded phenylalanine. The earlier analysis of roughly 590 of the donors excluded any sequence lacking an unambiguous match to a single V gene segment. An earlier analysis of a few hundred of the donors classified V segments as functional when productive rearrangements were above 56.7% and as segregating when the standard deviation between donors was above 5%. To diagnose cytomegalovirus status from the catalog of TCR beta chain sequences, a statistical classification framework was built. V and J gene assignment, in a later analysis, came from comparing TCR nucleotide sequences with IMGT/GENE-DB human TR gene sequences. A later analysis assigned CDR3 sequences and most-parsimonious VDJ recombination scenarios with the TCRdist pipeline. In a later analysis, each TCR beta chain was defined by its CDR3 amino acid sequence together with its V-gene family, and reads lacking a unique V-gene family were excluded. As a way to deal with suspected cross-contamination and a sequencing artifact, a later analysis dropped hundreds of nucleotide sequences that were highly shared and had low generation probability. For each public chain, a later analysis derived a clonal expansion index from normalized ranks of inferred template counts within each repertoire. A later analysis computed generation probabilities with a VDJ recombination model fitted to out-of-frame rearrangements, and checked the results against IGoR. In a later analysis, hypergeometric tests were used to score TCR-TCR, TCR-HLA and TCR-CMV co-occurrence, with a repertoire-size bias correction applied to TCR pairs. A later analysis estimated false discovery rates by permuting HLA or CMV assignments 20 times. In a later analysis, co-occurring TCRs were grouped with DBSCAN, and TCRdist sequence similarity was added when clustering was performed within HLA-allele-positive subsets. Repertoires with fewer than 30,000 or more than 120,000 public chains were left out of co-occurrence clustering, as were about five repertoires with anomalous nucleotide sharing. Imported from immuneACCESS, the table was reduced by TCRdb to in-frame sequences with V and J called. These copies leave out some clones; in studies compared against another copy, an unresolved V gene accounts for under half, and the cause of the remainder is not known. V and J calls and clone size come straight from that table; D and trimming were deduced from the DNA. Present in this sample are under 150,000 clones, around 10% of which were seen just once. The ten largest make up 1.5% to 2% of the sample.

The sample consisted of PBMCs. The sequence is built from TRBV28 and TRBJ1-5; a tentative D call is TRBD1 (6 bases match). The TCR was taken from a male donor in good health and CMV-seronegative. CDR3 region: CASTLLQGSNQPQHF. The sequence in DNA is TGTGCCAGCACCTTATTACAGGGTAGCAATCAGCCCCAGCATTTT.